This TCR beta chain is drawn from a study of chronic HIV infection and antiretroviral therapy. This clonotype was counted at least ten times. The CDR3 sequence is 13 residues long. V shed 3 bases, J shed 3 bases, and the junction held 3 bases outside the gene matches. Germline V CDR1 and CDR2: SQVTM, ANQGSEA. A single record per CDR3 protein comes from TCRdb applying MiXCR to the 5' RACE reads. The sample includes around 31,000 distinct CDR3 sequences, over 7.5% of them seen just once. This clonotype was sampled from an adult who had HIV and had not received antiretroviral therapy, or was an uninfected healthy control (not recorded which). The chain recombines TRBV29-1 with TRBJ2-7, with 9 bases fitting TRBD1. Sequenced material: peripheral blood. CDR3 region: CSVDGQGIYEQYF. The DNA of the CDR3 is TGCAGCGTTGATGGACAGGGGATCTACGAGCAGTACTTC.